The clone carrying this TCR beta chain was found once. These data come from a study of blood T cell repertoires in COVID-19. As for the study in general: Sites across the United States, Italy and Spain contributed samples from acute and convalescent COVID-19.

Per the original data handling: Reference gene primer amplification in the assay estimated nucleated cell counts. Assay: immunoSEQ multiplex PCR; the TCRdb copy retains only in-frame clones and omits some. The V and J calls and clone size are taken from that table; D and trimming were inferred from the DNA. The table lists hundreds of thousands of clones, nearly 90% of them singletons. Cohort assignment relied on participant-reported clinical history. Material: PBMCs or T cells enriched from blood (not recorded which). The source is a woman between 18 and 30 years old with acute COVID-19.

The CDR3 sequence: CASSPAASASYEQYF. The CDR3 coding sequence is TGTGCCAGCAGCCCCGCCGCTAGCGCGTCCTACGAGCAGTACTTC. V is TRBV7-2 and J is TRBJ2-7; D is perhaps TRBD2 (6 bases). Germline V lookup: CDR1 SGHTA, CDR2 FQGNSA. This CDR3 is built from 15 residues. Trimming removed 5 bases at V and 1 base at J, with 15 bases between.